This paragraph covers one T cell receptor beta chain sequence. The table lists this clone with a count of one. The clone's antigen remains unknown. One base away there is no much larger clone; base qualities are not given. The sample originates from a study of T cell responses to AZD1222 COVID-19 vaccine (dated by TCRdb to the early 2020s). About the study as a whole: TCR sequencing covered over 230 trial participants: 200 to 220 given two doses of AZD1222 and 26 given two doses of MenACWY control vaccine. Trial participants were enrolled by age into 18-55, 56-69 and 70-plus year subgroups, with roughly 160, 29 and 62 TCR-sequenced participants respectively. The paper as a whole reports these results and caveats: Vaccine-associated CD4 TCRs spanned the whole spike protein, with dominant responses in regions 160-218 and 743-854. Epitopes outside the regions mutated in the B.1.351 and B.1.1.7 variants were reportedly recognized by nearly half of the unique spike-specific TCRs. Conclusions about previously exposed vaccinees are limited, since just five or six AZD1222 recipients were seropositive for SARS-CoV-2 at baseline. The 56-69-year group was small, and its depth increase did not reach significance, likely because of low power. Because no day 14 peak-response samples were available, repertoires were characterized only after the peak T cell response. Participants were mostly white British, with more females than males. The authors suggested clonal diversity may have been underestimated. Spike-specific TCR breadth and depth rose significantly after two AZD1222 doses compared with day 0 and with MenACWY recipients.

The CDR3 sequence holds 16 residues, the cysteine and phenylalanine included. The entry retains the CDR3 DNA only, 48 bases that are in frame from base 1. CDR1 and CDR2 (LGHDT, YNNKEL) derive from the germline V gene (reference sequence). V lost 1 base and J lost 5 bases; the stretch between them is 17 bases long. The CDR3 regions of human TCRbeta chains were analyzed by immunosequencing. Per the original workflow: TCRs in the repertoires were compared against a reference library of SARS-CoV-2-specific TCRs that had been generated with the MIRA antigen-specificity platform. Breadth meant the fraction of unique TCRs that were SARS-CoV-2-associated, whereas depth meant the fraction of total T cells that were SARS-CoV-2-associated. Using the MIRA data, every spike-specific TCR was mapped to the spike region that the TCR reacted to and assigned to either a CD4 or a CD8 class. Log10-transformed breadth and depth values were compared by one-way ANOVA with Sidak's multiple comparisons tests. In TCRdb, the immuneACCESS table is reduced to in-frame sequences with V and J assigned. These tables do not hold every clone; where another copy was compared, an unresolved V gene accounts for under half, and the others remain unexplained. From that table come the V and J calls and clone size; the DNA was used to work out D and trimming. Across this sample there are around 150,000 clones, with under 95% seen only once. Of the sample, less than 2% falls within the top ten clones.

The intended sense of this specimen's time point label: about 28 days (+/-7) after the second vaccine dose. AZD1222 recipients given second doses at about 4 weeks or at about 12 weeks were pooled, since spike-specific TCR depth and breadth were not found to differ between the two schedules. Vaccinee samples were obtained from the UK trials COV001 and COV002, which included a single-blind randomized controlled phase 2/3 trial of AZD1222 (ChAdOx1 nCoV-19) in healthy adults. For TCRbeta chain sequencing, PBMC samples were collected from trial participants at day 0 and at day 28 after the second dose.

The chain was built from TRBV3-1 (or the pseudogene TRBV3-2) and TRBJ1-2; the D gene is perhaps TRBD1, on 5 matching bases. The origin of this receptor is an adult who received the AZD1222 COVID-19 vaccine. Source: peripheral blood, taken 28 days after the second AZD1222 dose. This receptor has the CDR3 CASSQVIGTSIYGYTF. The nucleotide sequence is TGTGCCAGCAGCCAAGTGATCGGGACCTCTATTTATGGCTACACCTTC.